The 5 T cell receptor beta chains below were found in one sample sequenced in a study of blood T cell repertoires in COVID-19. Assay used: immunoSEQ multiplex PCR; TCRdb lists only in-frame clones, some missing. The sample contains around 25,000 clones, around nine tenths of which appear only once. Sequencing was done on a sample of peripheral blood. These receptors were obtained from a human donor with active COVID-19. The donor label of this sample is uncertain.

The V gene is TRBV6-5, the J gene TRBJ1-2; unclear D gene. In germline, CDR1 is MNHEY, CDR2 SVGAGI. This CDR3 comprises 14 residues. V was pared by 6 bases and J by 3 bases, with 14 bases between. Written as DNA, the CDR3 is TGTGCCAGCAGCGCCCTAACAGAGCACTATGGCTACACCTTC. As protein: CASSALTEHYGYTF.

This clone showed up just once. This chain connects TRBV12-5 to TRBJ1-1, with a weak D call TRBD1 (6 bases). V gave up 6 bases and J gave up 5 bases, with 25 bases separating them. The CDR3 contains 17 residues. The germline V gene encodes CDR1 LGHNT and CDR2 FRNRAP. In nucleotides, the CDR3 is TGTGCTAGTGGCTTTGGGATGGGGCAGGGGAAGGGGACTGAAGCTTTCTTT. Protein product: CASGFGMGQGKGTEAFF.

V gene TRBV14 combines with J gene TRBJ1-6, with D uncertain. CDR3 length: 14 residues. Germline CDR1 SGHDN, CDR2 FVKESK. With 4 bases removed from V and 9 bases from J, the gap between germline ends came to 13 bases. The DNA for the CDR3 is TGTGCCAGCAGCCTAAGCGCGAACGGTTCACCCCTCCACTTT. It encodes CASSLSANGSPLHF.

This clone has a handful of counts. The genes are TRBV19 and TRBJ2-2; D possibly corresponds to TRBD2 (5 bases). The CDR3 totals 14 residues. V was pared by 1 base and J by 5 bases, with 8 bases between. Germline V gives CDR1 LNHDA, CDR2 SQIVND (reference sequence). The CDR3 here is CASSIVEGTGELFF. The CDR3, as DNA: TGTGCCAGTAGTATAGTTGAGGGAACCGGGGAGCTGTTTTTT.

This sequence joins TRBV5-1 and TRBJ1-1; 9 nucleotides match TRBD1. Trimming at V came to 4 bases and at J to 4 bases, leaving 8 bases not matched to a gene. CDR1 SGHRS and CDR2 YFSETQ come from the germline V gene. The CDR3 runs to 15 residues. The CDR3 loop is CASSPRQGEGTEAFF. The CDR3 bases are TGCGCCAGCAGCCCCAGACAGGGGGAGGGCACTGAAGCTTTCTTT.